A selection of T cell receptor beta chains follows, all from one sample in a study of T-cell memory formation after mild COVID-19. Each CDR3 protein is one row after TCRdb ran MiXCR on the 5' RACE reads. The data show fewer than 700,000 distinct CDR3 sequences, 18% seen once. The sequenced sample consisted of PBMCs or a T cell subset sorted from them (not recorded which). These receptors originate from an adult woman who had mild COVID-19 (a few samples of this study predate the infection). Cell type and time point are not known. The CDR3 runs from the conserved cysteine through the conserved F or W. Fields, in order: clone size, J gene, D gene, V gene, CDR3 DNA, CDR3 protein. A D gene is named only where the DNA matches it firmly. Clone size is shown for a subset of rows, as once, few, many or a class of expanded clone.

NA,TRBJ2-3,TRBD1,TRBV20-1,TGCAGTGCTAGAGACGGACAGGGAAGCACAGATACGCAGTATTTT,CSARDGQGSTDTQYF
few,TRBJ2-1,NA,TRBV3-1,TGTGCCAGCAGCCTGTCGTTTTCGCACCAAGGCAATGAGCAGTTCTTC,CASSLSFSHQGNEQFF
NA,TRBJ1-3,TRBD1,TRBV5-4,TGTGCCAGCAGATCCGGGACAGGGGGATCTGGAAACACCATATATTTT,CASRSGTGGSGNTIYF
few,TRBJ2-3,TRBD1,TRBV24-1,TGTGCCACCAGTGAAGTGAGGACAGGACCCACAGATACGCAGTATTTT,CATSEVRTGPTDTQYF
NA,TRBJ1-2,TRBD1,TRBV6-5,TGTGCCAGCAGCTCCGGGACAGTGGGCTACACCTTC,CASSSGTVGYTF
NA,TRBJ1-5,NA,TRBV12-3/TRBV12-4,TGTGCCAGCAGTTTAGTTCTAGGGGGCAATCAGCCCCAGCATTTT,CASSLVLGGNQPQHF
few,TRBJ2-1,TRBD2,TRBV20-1,TGCAGTGCTAGAGATCCCTACCGGGGAGGGCCCTCGAATGAGCAGTTCTTC,CSARDPYRGGPSNEQFF
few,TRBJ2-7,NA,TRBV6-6,TGTGCCAGCAGTTACACAAGCGGAAGCTCCTACGAGCAGTACTTC,CASSYTSGSSYEQYF
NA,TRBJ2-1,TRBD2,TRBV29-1,TGCAGCCAAGAGTTACTAGCGGGACCTTACAATGAGCAGTTCTTC,CSQELLAGPYNEQFF
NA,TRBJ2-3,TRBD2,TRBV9,TGTGCCAGCAGCATAGGACTAGCGGGAGTAGGTACAGATACGCAGTATTTT,CASSIGLAGVGTDTQYF
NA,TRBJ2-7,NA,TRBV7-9,TGTGCCAGCAGCTTTTCAGGGGCCCTCTCCTACGAGCAGTACTTC,CASSFSGALSYEQYF
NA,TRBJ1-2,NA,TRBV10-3,TGTGCCATCAGTGAGGAAGGGATCTATGGCTACACCTTC,CAISEEGIYGYTF
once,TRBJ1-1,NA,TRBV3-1,TGTGCCAGCAGGATCGGTGGTGGGATTGAAGCTTTCTTT,CASRIGGGIEAFF
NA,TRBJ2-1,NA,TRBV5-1,TGCGCCAGCAGGAGAGGTCAGTGGAATGAGCAGTTCTTC,CASRRGQWNEQFF
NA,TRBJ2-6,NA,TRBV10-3,TGTGCCATCAGTGGGCTTGGGGCCAACGTCCTGACTTTC,CAISGLGANVLTF
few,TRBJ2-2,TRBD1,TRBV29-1,TGCAGCGTGAGGGACAGGTCGGACACCGGGGAGCTGTTTTTT,CSVRDRSDTGELFF
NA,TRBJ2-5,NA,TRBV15,TGTGCCACCAGCAGAGTAGGTAGGACAGTAGAGACCCAGTACTTC,CATSRVGRTVETQYF
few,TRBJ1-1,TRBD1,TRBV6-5,TGTGCCAGTGGAGGACAGGGGGCCTTGAACACTGAAGCTTTCTTT,CASGGQGALNTEAFF
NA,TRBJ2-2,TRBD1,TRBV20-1,TGCAGTGCTAGAGATCCTATTTTGACAGGGACGAACACCGGGGAGCTGTTTTTT,CSARDPILTGTNTGELFF
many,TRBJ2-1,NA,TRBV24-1,TGTGCCACCAGTGATTTGGACAGCTCCTACAATGAGCAGTTCTTC,CATSDLDSSYNEQFF
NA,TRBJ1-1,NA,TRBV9,TGTGCCAGCAGTGTTGCAGGGAACACTGAAGCTTTCTTT,CASSVAGNTEAFF
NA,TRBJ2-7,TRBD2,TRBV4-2,TGTGCCAGCAGCCACATGGCCGGACTAGCGGGACATAACGAGCAGTACTTC,CASSHMAGLAGHNEQYF
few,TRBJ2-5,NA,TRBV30,TGTGCCTGGAGTACGAAATCGGAGACCCAGTACTTC,CAWSTKSETQYF
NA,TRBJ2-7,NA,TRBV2,TGTGCCAGCAGTGAAGCAGGGGCCTACGAGCAGTACTTC,CASSEAGAYEQYF
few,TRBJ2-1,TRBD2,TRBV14,TGTGCCAGCAGCCAAGACCGACTAGCGGACCATTCCTACAATGAGCAGTTCTTC,CASSQDRLADHSYNEQFF
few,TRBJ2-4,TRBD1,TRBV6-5,TGTGCCAGCCGACCCGGACAGGGGGAGACCAAAAACATTCAGTACTTC,CASRPGQGETKNIQYF
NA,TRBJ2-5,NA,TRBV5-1,TGCGCCAGCAGCTTTCCGGGGTCCGAGACCCAGTACTTC,CASSFPGSETQYF
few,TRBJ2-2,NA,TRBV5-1,TGCGCCAGCAGCTCGCTCGGACAGATGAACACCGGGGAGCTGTTTTTT,CASSSLGQMNTGELFF